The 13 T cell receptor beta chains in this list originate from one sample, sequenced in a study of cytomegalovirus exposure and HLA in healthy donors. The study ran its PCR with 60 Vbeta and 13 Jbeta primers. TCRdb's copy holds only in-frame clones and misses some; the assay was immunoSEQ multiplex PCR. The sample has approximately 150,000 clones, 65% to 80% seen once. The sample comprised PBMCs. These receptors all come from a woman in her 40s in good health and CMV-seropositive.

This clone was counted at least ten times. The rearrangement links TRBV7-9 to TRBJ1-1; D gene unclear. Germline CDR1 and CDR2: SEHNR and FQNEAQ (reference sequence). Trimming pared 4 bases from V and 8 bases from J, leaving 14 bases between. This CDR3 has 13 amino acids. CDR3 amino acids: CASSSKLVTEAFF. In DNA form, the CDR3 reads TGTGCCAGCAGCTCCAAGCTAGTCACGGAAGCTTTCTTT.

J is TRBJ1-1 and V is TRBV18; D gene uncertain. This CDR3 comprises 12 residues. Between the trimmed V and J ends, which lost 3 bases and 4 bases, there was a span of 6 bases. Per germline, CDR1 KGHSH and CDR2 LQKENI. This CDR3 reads CASSPQATEAFF. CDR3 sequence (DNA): TGTGCCAGCTCACCTCAGGCCACTGAAGCTTTCTTT.

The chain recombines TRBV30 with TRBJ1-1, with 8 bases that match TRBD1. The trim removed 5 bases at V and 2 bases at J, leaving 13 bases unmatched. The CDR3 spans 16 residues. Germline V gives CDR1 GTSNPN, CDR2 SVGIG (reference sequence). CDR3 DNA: TGTGCCTGGGGCTTACAGGGGGTAGAGGGAAACACTGAAGCTTTCTTT. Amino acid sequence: CAWGLQGVEGNTEAFF.

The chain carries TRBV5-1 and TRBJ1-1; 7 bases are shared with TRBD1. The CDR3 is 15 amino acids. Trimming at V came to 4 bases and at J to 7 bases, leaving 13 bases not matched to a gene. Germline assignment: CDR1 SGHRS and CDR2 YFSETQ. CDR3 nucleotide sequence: TGCGCCAGCAGCATGCAACAACCGGGACAGAGTGAAGCTTTCTTT. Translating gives CASSMQQPGQSEAFF.

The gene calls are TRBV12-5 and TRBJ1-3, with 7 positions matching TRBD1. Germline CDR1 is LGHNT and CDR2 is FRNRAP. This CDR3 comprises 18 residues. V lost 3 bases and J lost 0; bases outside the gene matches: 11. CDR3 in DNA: TGTGCTAGTGGTTTTACACTCGGGACAGAAAACTCTGGAAACACCATATATTTT. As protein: CASGFTLGTENSGNTIYF. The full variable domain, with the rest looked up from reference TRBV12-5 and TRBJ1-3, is DARVTQTPRHKVTEMGQEVTMRCQPILGHNTVFWYRQTMMQGLELLAYFRNRAPLDDSGMPKDRFSAEMPDATLATLKIQPSEPRDSAVYFCASGFTLGTENSGNTIYFGEGSWLTVV.

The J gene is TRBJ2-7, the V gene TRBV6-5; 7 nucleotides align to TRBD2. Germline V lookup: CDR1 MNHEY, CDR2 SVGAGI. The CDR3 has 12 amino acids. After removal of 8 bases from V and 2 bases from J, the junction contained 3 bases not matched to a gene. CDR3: CASSGTTYEQYF. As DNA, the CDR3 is TGTGCCAGCTCAGGGACTACCTACGAGCAGTACTTC.

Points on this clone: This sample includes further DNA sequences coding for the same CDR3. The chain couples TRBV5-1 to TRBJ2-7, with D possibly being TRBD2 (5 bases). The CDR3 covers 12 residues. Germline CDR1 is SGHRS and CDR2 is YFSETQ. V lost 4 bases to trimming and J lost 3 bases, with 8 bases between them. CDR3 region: CASSLGDYEQYF. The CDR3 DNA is TGCGCCAGCAGCCTGGGAGACTACGAGCAGTACTTC.

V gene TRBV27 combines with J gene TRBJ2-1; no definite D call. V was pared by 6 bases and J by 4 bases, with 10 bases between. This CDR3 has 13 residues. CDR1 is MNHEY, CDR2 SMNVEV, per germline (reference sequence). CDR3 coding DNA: TGTGCCAGCAGCCTGAGCCAATACAATGAGCAGTTCTTC. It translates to CASSLSQYNEQFF.

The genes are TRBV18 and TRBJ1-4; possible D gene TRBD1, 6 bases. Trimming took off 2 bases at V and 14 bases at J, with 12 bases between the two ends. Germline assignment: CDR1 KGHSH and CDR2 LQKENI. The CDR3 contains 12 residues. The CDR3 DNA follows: TGTGCCAGCTCACCAGGATCGGACAGTCTGTTTTTT. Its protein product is CASSPGSDSLFF.

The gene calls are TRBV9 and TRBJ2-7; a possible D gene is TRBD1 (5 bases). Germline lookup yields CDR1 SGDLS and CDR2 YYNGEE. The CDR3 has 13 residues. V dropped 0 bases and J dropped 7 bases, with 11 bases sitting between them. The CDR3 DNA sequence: TGTGCCAGCAGCGTAGGGACACTAACAGAGCAGTACTTC. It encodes CASSVGTLTEQYF.

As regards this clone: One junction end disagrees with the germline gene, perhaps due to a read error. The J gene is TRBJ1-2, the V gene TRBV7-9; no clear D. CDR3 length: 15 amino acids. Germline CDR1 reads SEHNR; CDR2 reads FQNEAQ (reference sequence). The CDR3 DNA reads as TGTTCCAGCAGCTTAGATATGATGGCGGGGAGGGGCTACACCTTC. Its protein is CSSSLDMMAGRGYTF. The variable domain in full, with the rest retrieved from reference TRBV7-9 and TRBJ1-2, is DTGVSQNPRHKITKRGQNVTFRCDPISEHNRLYWYRQTLGQGPEFLTYFQNEAQLEKSRLLSDRFSAERPKGSFSTLEIQRTEQGDSAMYLCSSSLDMMAGRGYTFGSGTRLTVV.

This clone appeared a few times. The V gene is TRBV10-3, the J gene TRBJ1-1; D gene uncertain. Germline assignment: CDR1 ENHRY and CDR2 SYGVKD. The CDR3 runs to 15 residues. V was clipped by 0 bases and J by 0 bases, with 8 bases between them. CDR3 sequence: CAISESYRMNTEAFF. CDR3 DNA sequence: TGTGCCATCAGTGAGTCGTACAGAATGAACACTGAAGCTTTCTTT.

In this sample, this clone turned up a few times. This CDR3 is CASSRGSSYNEQFF. The CDR3, as DNA: TGTGCCAGCAGCCGGGGGAGCTCCTACAATGAGCAGTTCTTC. The chain has TRBV7-3 and TRBJ2-1, with D perhaps TRBD2 (6 bases). The germline V and J ends were trimmed by 5 bases and 0 bases, with 8 bases remaining between them. CDR1 is SGHTA, CDR2 FQGTGA, per germline. The CDR3 consists of 14 residues.